This TCR beta chain was recorded in a study of blood T cells in healthy people across ages. The CDR3 runs to 13 residues. Germline CDR1 is MDHEN and CDR2 is SYDVKM. Germline trimming cut 2 bases from V and 12 bases from J; bases unmatched to any gene: 7. It was with a sample-barcoded 5' primer and a J-beta primer mix that a second PCR of roughly 6 to 11 cycles was run. TCRdb analysed the 5' RACE reads with MiXCR anew, one entry per CDR3 protein. The sample has roughly 900,000 distinct CDR3 sequences, around 48% seen once; the top ten hold under 15%. This sequence was found in a young man in good health. The sequenced material came from blood. The rearrangement links TRBV28 to TRBJ2-7; 10 nucleotides line up with TRBD1. The CDR3 coding sequence is TGTGCCAGCAGTTTACGGGACAGGGGCGCGTCGTACTTC. Its translation: CASSLRDRGASYF.